This is a list of T cell receptor beta chains from one sample in a study of T cell responses to AZD1222 COVID-19 vaccine. Sequencing was performed with immunoSEQ multiplex PCR; in TCRdb, only in-frame clones are kept and a portion is missing. The sample shows roughly 100,000 clones, 82% of them seen only once. Sequences were derived from peripheral blood, sampled on day 0 of AZD1222 vaccination. The receptors stem from an adult in good health. Both conserved end residues are part of each CDR3. A D gene is named only where the DNA matches it firmly. Where a row states a size, it is once, few, many or the class of an expanded clone; other rows omit it.

clone_size j_call v_call d_call cdr3_aa cdr3_nt
. TRBJ1-2 TRBV6-6 . CASSRQQGRGYTF TGTGCCAGCAGCCGTCAACAGGGTCGAGGCTACACCTTC
. TRBJ2-3 TRBV10-3 TRBD2 CAISLAGITSTDTQYF TGTGCCATCAGCCTAGCGGGGATCACTAGCACAGATACGCAGTATTTT
. TRBJ2-3 TRBV1 . CTSSQALVAGETTDTQYF TGCACCAGCAGCCAAGCTCTAGTAGCGGGGGAGACCACAGATACGCAGTATTTT
. TRBJ1-5 TRBV15 TRBD1 CATRLRTGVGNQPQHF TGTGCCACCCGACTTAGGACAGGGGTGGGCAATCAGCCCCAGCATTTT
. TRBJ1-1 TRBV20-1 . CSARQDTEAFF TGCAGTGCTAGACAGGACACTGAAGCTTTCTTT
. TRBJ1-3 TRBV4-3 TRBD1 CASSPGAAWGTGGNTIYF TGCGCCAGCAGCCCCGGGGCCGCGTGGGGGACAGGGGGAAACACCATATATTTT
. TRBJ2-1 TRBV7-2 TRBD2 CASSPLAGAYNEQFF TGTGCCAGCAGCCCCCTAGCGGGGGCCTACAATGAGCAGTTCTTC
. TRBJ1-1 TRBV5-1 . CASSSLPTGNTEAFF TGCGCCAGCAGCTCCCTTCCGACAGGTAACACTGAAGCTTTCTTT
. TRBJ2-3 TRBV4-2 TRBD2 CASSQDSQTSGGVFTDTQYF TGTGCCAGCAGCCAAGATTCCCAGACTAGCGGGGGAGTTTTCACAGATACGCAGTATTTT
. TRBJ1-4 TRBV4-1 TRBD1 CASSQDRGTGSEKLFF TGCGCCAGCAGCCAAGATAGAGGGACAGGTAGTGAAAAACTGTTTTTT
. TRBJ1-4 TRBV18 . CASSPQPRSTTNEKLFF TGTGCCAGCTCACCACAACCCCGGTCTACAACTAATGAAAAACTGTTTTTT
. TRBJ2-2 TRBV29-1 . CSVDLGQGLTGELFF TGCAGCGTTGATCTTGGGCAGGGTCTGACCGGGGAGCTGTTTTTT
. TRBJ1-4 TRBV19 TRBD1 CASSSAGGTNEKLFF TGTGCCAGTAGTTCCGCAGGGGGCACTAATGAAAAACTGTTTTTT
. TRBJ1-4 TRBV4-3 . CASSQDPGLNEKLFF TGCGCCAGCAGCCAAGACCCAGGGTTGAATGAAAAACTGTTTTTT
. TRBJ2-7 TRBV10-3 TRBD2 CAISEATGGYEQYF TGTGCCATCAGTGAGGCCACGGGGGGCTACGAGCAGTACTTC
. TRBJ1-1 TRBV6-5 . CASSYSEGGTEAFF TGTGCCAGCAGTTACTCGGAAGGGGGTACTGAAGCTTTCTTT
. TRBJ1-1 TRBV3-1/TRBV3-2 . CASSSARQGDTEAFF TGTGCCAGCAGCTCCGCTCGGCAGGGCGACACTGAAGCTTTCTTT
once TRBJ1-4 TRBV27 . CASSLGQRDGLFF TGTGCCAGCAGTTTAGGACAGCGGGACGGACTGTTTTTT
. TRBJ2-1 TRBV27 TRBD1 CASSLILPGQGYNEQFF TGTGCCAGCAGTTTGATTTTACCGGGACAGGGTTACAATGAGCAGTTCTTC
. TRBJ1-3 TRBV18 . CASRPRELEPMVYF TGTGCCAGCCGGCCCAGGGAGTTGGAACCAATGGTATATTTT
few TRBJ1-2 TRBV5-6 . CASSFGADNYGYTF TGTGCCAGCAGCTTTGGGGCAGATAACTATGGCTACACCTTC
. TRBJ1-6 TRBV7-2 . CASSHNTPNSPLHF TGTGCCAGCAGCCATAACACCCCCAATTCACCCCTCCACTTT
. TRBJ1-1 TRBV6-6 . CASSWFSGDTEAFF TGTGCCAGCAGTTGGTTCTCAGGAGACACTGAAGCTTTCTTT
. TRBJ1-3 TRBV5-4 . CASSLRGSGNTIYF TGTGCCAGCAGCTTGAGGGGTTCTGGAAACACCATATATTTT
. TRBJ2-1 TRBV27 TRBD1 CASSRGGQGGWNEQFF TGTGCCAGCAGTCGAGGTGGACAGGGGGGGTGGAATGAGCAGTTCTTC
. TRBJ2-2 TRBV4-2 . CASSPGEAVTGELFF TGTGCCAGCAGCCCCGGGGAGGCCGTCACCGGGGAGCTGTTTTTT
. TRBJ1-5 TRBV15 . CATSRGQGNQPQHF TGTGCCACCAGCAGAGGCCAGGGGAATCAGCCCCAGCATTTT
. TRBJ1-2 TRBV7-9 . CASSVAGDWDGYTF TGTGCCAGCAGTGTAGCAGGGGATTGGGATGGCTACACCTTC
. TRBJ1-4 TRBV2 . CASSEGWGGVLFF TGTGCCAGCAGTGAAGGTTGGGGGGGCGTACTGTTTTTT
. TRBJ1-3 TRBV5-1 . CASSLSGLRTGNTIYF TGCGCCAGCAGCTTATCGGGACTTCGAACTGGAAACACCATATATTTT
. TRBJ1-3 TRBV5-1 TRBD1 CASSLRQGSGNTIYF TGCGCCAGCAGCTTACGACAGGGGTCTGGAAACACCATATATTTT
. TRBJ2-1 TRBV7-2 TRBD2 CASSPGGSGGYNEQFF TGTGCCAGCAGCCCAGGTGGAAGCGGGGGGTACAATGAGCAGTTCTTC
. TRBJ1-6 TRBV6-2/TRBV6-3 TRBD1 CASSGQADNSPLHF TGTGCCAGCAGCGGACAGGCGGATAATTCACCCCTCCACTTT
once TRBJ2-7 TRBV7-6 TRBD1 CASSPGTGLYF TGTGCCAGCAGCCCGGGGACAGGTTTGTACTTC
. TRBJ1-4 TRBV3-1/TRBV3-2 . CASSQAPRYNEKLFF TGTGCCAGCAGCCAAGCTCCCAGGTATAATGAAAAACTGTTTTTT
. TRBJ2-7 TRBV10-3 TRBD1 CAISTGGRRQGSRRDRYEQYF TGTGCCATCAGCACTGGGGGGCGGAGACAGGGGAGCCGTAGGGACCGCTACGAGCAGTACTTC
. TRBJ1-5 TRBV6-2/TRBV6-3 . CASRYPGRNQPQHF TGTGCCAGCAGATACCCCGGGCGCAATCAGCCCCAGCATTTT
few TRBJ1-1 TRBV5-4 . CASSHVDTDEAFF TGTGCCAGCAGCCACGTGGACACGGACGAAGCTTTCTTT
. TRBJ1-5 TRBV6-5 . CASRAEATSNQPQHF TGTGCCAGCAGGGCGGAGGCGACAAGCAATCAGCCCCAGCATTTT
. TRBJ2-2 TRBV7-2 . CASSPGQGGTGELFF TGTGCCAGCAGCCCCGGACAGGGAGGGACCGGGGAGCTGTTTTTT
. TRBJ2-1 TRBV4-1 . CASSQELVDEQFF TGCGCCAGCAGCCAAGAACTGGTAGATGAGCAGTTCTTC
. TRBJ2-2 TRBV19 TRBD1 CASSSRTGQNTGELFF TGTGCCAGTAGTTCCCGGACAGGCCAGAACACCGGGGAGCTGTTTTTT
. TRBJ1-1 TRBV5-6 . CASRLTGRSLNTEAFF TGTGCCAGCAGATTAACCGGCAGGTCCTTGAACACTGAAGCTTTCTTT
once TRBJ1-4 TRBV6-5 TRBD1 CASGPGTVYEKLFF TGTGCCAGCGGCCCCGGGACAGTTTATGAAAAACTGTTTTTT
few TRBJ1-2 TRBV29-1 . CSVARNYGYTF TGCAGCGTTGCACGTAACTATGGCTACACCTTC
. TRBJ2-2 TRBV10-2 TRBD1 CASDNGQGATGELFF TGCGCCAGCGACAATGGACAGGGGGCTACCGGGGAGCTGTTTTTT
. TRBJ2-7 TRBV2 . CASLTGLEYEQYF TGTGCCAGTCTGACAGGACTAGAATACGAGCAGTACTTC
. TRBJ1-2 TRBV6-5 . CASSYREDLNGYTF TGTGCCAGCAGTTATCGCGAGGATCTGAATGGCTACACCTTC
. TRBJ2-7 TRBV10-3 TRBD2 CAISAPASGGSYEQYF TGTGCCATCAGTGCACCGGCGAGCGGGGGCTCCTACGAGCAGTACTTC
. TRBJ1-3 TRBV10-3 . CAIRFFSSSGNTIYF TGTGCCATCAGGTTCTTTTCTAGCTCTGGAAACACCATATATTTT
. TRBJ2-3 TRBV5-5 . CASSFGVGDTQYF TGTGCCAGCAGCTTTGGTGTAGGAGATACGCAGTATTTT
. TRBJ1-2 TRBV3-1/TRBV3-2 TRBD1 CASSKGGGADYGYTF TGTGCCAGCAGCAAGGGAGGGGGCGCTGACTATGGCTACACCTTC
few TRBJ1-2 TRBV11-3 TRBD1 CASSLGTGDYGYTF TGTGCCAGCAGCTTAGGGACAGGAGACTATGGCTACACCTTC
. TRBJ1-1 TRBV5-1 . CASSLEGLYTEAFF TGCGCCAGCAGCTTGGAGGGGCTTTACACTGAAGCTTTCTTT